Shown below are 24 T cell receptor beta chains from a single sample sequenced in a study of blood T cell repertoires in COVID-19. The protocol was immunoSEQ multiplex PCR, while the TCRdb copy is restricted to in-frame clones and leaves out a portion. The table shows under 300,000 clones, with around nine tenths occurring only once. The sequencing sample was made of PBMCs or T cells enriched from blood (not recorded which). Receptors were obtained from a middle-aged woman who had been exposed to COVID-19.

The chain joins TRBV18 to TRBJ1-5, with 8 positions matching TRBD1. V lost 3 bases to trimming and J lost 1 base; unmatched junction nucleotides: 11. This CDR3 contains 18 residues. Per germline, CDR1 KGHSH and CDR2 LQKENI. The CDR3 nucleotides read TGTGCCAGCTCACCTAAGAGGCAGGGGGCGACGAGCAATCAGCCCCAGCATTTT. Encoded protein: CASSPKRQGATSNQPQHF.

The chain employs TRBV5-4 and TRBJ2-3; 7 bases are shared with TRBD1. V was clipped by 4 bases and J by 4 bases; unmatched bases: 9. The CDR3 is 15 amino acids. CDR1 is SGHNT, CDR2 YYREEE, per germline (reference sequence). The CDR3 sequence: CASSQGQAVADTQYF. The CDR3, as DNA: TGTGCCAGCAGCCAAGGACAGGCGGTCGCAGATACGCAGTATTTT. Together with reference TRBV5-4 and TRBJ2-3, the CDR3 gives the full variable domain: ETGVTQSPTHLIKTRGQQVTLRCSSQSGHNTVSWYQQALGQGPQFIFQYYREEENGRGNFPPRFSGLQFPNYSSELNVNALELDDSALYLCASSQGQAVADTQYFGPGTRLTVL.

The chain recombines TRBV28 with TRBJ2-6; D is uncertain. Germline CDR1 and CDR2: MDHEN and SYDVKM. The CDR3 has 14 residues. The germline V and J ends were trimmed by 3 bases and 2 bases, with 5 bases remaining between them. CDR3 DNA sequence: TGTGCCAGCAGTTTCCCGGCTGGGGCCAACGTCCTGACTTTC. This translates into CASSFPAGANVLTF.

The CDR3 DNA reads TGTGCCAGCAGTTTGGTCGGACAGGGTGGCTACACCTTC. Its translation: CASSLVGQGGYTF. The chain couples TRBV28 to TRBJ1-2, with 8 bases identical to TRBD1. CDR3 length equals 13 residues. J was trimmed by 7 bases and V by 3 bases; bases with no gene match: 4. The germline V gene has CDR1 MDHEN and CDR2 SYDVKM.

The rearrangement uses TRBV2 and TRBJ1-5; no definite D call. The V end was cut by 0 bases, the J end by 0 bases, with 12 bases between. Germline loops: CDR1 SNHLY, CDR2 FYNNEI. There are 17 residues in the CDR3. The CDR3 region has the DNA TGTGCCAGCAGTGAAGCGGTGGGAGGTATTAGCAATCAGCCCCAGCATTTT. It is translated as CASSEAVGGISNQPQHF.

The chain joins TRBV7-8 to TRBJ1-1; 7 bases map to TRBD1. Germline-derived CDR1 and CDR2 are SGHVS and FQNEAQ. The CDR3 totals 16 residues. V lost 5 bases and J lost 0; bases outside the gene matches: 9. CDR3 sequence: CASSPGDSNMNTEAFF. The CDR3 DNA reads as TGTGCCAGCAGCCCGGGGGACAGCAACATGAACACTGAAGCTTTCTTT. The full variable domain, its missing parts supplied by reference TRBV7-8 and TRBJ1-1, is GAGVSQSPRYKVAKRGQDVALRCDPISGHVSLFWYQQALGQGPEFLTYFQNEAQLDKSGLPSDRFFAERPEGSVSTLKIQRTQQEDSAVYLCASSPGDSNMNTEAFFGQGTRLTVV.

This rearrangement joins TRBV28 to TRBJ2-3, with a possible D match to TRBD1 (5 bases). The V gene's germline CDR1 is MDHEN and CDR2 SYDVKM. The CDR3 covers 13 residues. V gave up 7 bases and J gave up 4 bases, with 12 bases separating them. The CDR3 sequence: CASKRRGADTQYF. The CDR3 region has the DNA TGTGCCAGCAAAAGAAGGGGCGCAGATACGCAGTATTTT.

The chain has TRBV6-5 and TRBJ1-2; no clear D gene. Germline CDR1 is MNHEY and CDR2 is SVGAGI. V dropped 0 bases and J dropped 6 bases, with 14 bases sitting between them. CDR3 length: 15 amino acids. DNA for the CDR3: TGTGCCAGCAGTTACTCGGGTGGCAGGTCTCATGGCTACACCTTC. The encoded protein is CASSYSGGRSHGYTF.

This chain links TRBV7-9 with TRBJ1-4; D might be TRBD1 (5 bases). This CDR3 has 14 amino acids. Germline CDR1 and CDR2: SEHNR and FQNEAQ (reference sequence). With 3 bases removed from V and 3 bases from J, the gap between germline ends came to 8 bases. DNA for the CDR3: TGTGCCAGCAGCTTGGGGGAGGCTAATGAAAAACTGTTTTTT. This gives the protein CASSLGEANEKLFF.

As for this clone: An end of the junction differs from the germline gene, which may be a read error. This same CDR3 is encoded by further DNA sequences in the sample. The chain employs TRBV5-1 and TRBJ1-4; the match to TRBD1 covers 8 bases. This CDR3 comprises 14 residues. Germline V CDR1 and CDR2: SGHRS, YFSETQ. The CDR3 region has the DNA TGTGCCAGCAGCCCCGGACAGGGAAATGAAAAACTGTTTTTT. Amino acids: CASSPGQGNEKLFF.

The rearrangement joins TRBV12-3 or TRBV12-4 to TRBJ1-2; D may be TRBD1 (5 bases). Trimming left V 7 bases short and J 1 base short, with 10 bases between. This CDR3 comprises 13 residues. The CDR3 coding sequence is TGTGCCAGCAATCGGCAGGGTAACTATGGCTACACCTTC. It specifies CASNRQGNYGYTF.

J is TRBJ1-5 and V is TRBV20-1; unclear D gene. This CDR3 region has 13 residues. Trimming removed 3 bases from V and 4 bases from J, with 10 bases in between. The V gene's germline CDR1 is DFQATT and CDR2 SNEGSKA (reference sequence). CDR3 coding DNA: TGCAGTGCTAGTTTCAGTTTTAATCAGCCCCAGCATTTT. As protein: CSASFSFNQPQHF.

This clone was recorded a few times. The chain is built from TRBV2 and TRBJ1-6; D may be TRBD1 (5 bases). V was shortened by 7 bases and J by 14 bases, with 27 bases between the two germline ends. CDR3 length: 16 residues. Germline V gene data show CDR1 as SNHLY and CDR2 as FYNNEI. Here the CDR3 reads CASMNHPWQGLRALHF. The CDR3 nucleotides are TGTGCCAGCATGAACCACCCATGGCAGGGCCTTAGGGCCCTCCACTTT. The full variable domain, with the rest looked up from reference TRBV2 and TRBJ1-6, is EPEVTQTPSHQVTQMGQEVILRCVPISNHLYFYWYRQILGQKVEFLVSFYNNEISEKSEIFDDQFSVERPDGSNFTLKIRSTKLEDSAMYFCASMNHPWQGLRALHFGNGTRLTVT.

The chain carries TRBV15 and TRBJ1-1, with D maybe TRBD1 (5 bases). Per germline, CDR1 LNHNV and CDR2 YYDKDF (reference sequence). The CDR3 totals 13 residues. Trimming cost V 1 base and J 2 bases, with 5 bases left between them. Here the CDR3 DNA reads TGTGCCACCAGCAGAGGGGGCAACACTGAAGCTTTCTTT. This gives the protein CATSRGGNTEAFF.

CDR3 amino acids: CATSYGSHNQPQHF. The CDR3 DNA sequence: TGTGCCACCAGCTACGGGTCACACAATCAGCCCCAGCATTTT. The V gene is TRBV15, the J gene TRBJ1-5; D is ambiguous. Germline CDR1 reads LNHNV; CDR2 reads YYDKDF (reference sequence). The CDR3 covers 14 residues. V was pared by 5 bases and J by 3 bases, with 11 bases between.

This clone came up a few times. This chain uses TRBV9 with TRBJ2-7; D is perhaps TRBD2 (5 bases). The length of the CDR3 is 14 residues. V gave up 0 bases and J gave up 3 bases, with 10 bases separating them. Per germline, CDR1 SGDLS and CDR2 YYNGEE. CDR3 sequence reads: CASSVDEGSYEQYF. The CDR3 bases are TGTGCCAGCAGCGTAGATGAGGGTAGCTACGAGCAGTACTTC.

This clone is a singleton in its sample. The V call is TRBV29-1, the J call TRBJ2-3, with D possibly being TRBD2 (7 bases). The CDR3 has 14 residues. Germline V gene sequence: CDR1 SQVTM, CDR2 ANQGSEA. V gave up 4 bases and J gave up 4 bases, with 15 bases separating them. The CDR3 sequence: CSVAPGGQADTQYF. The CDR3, as DNA: TGCAGCGTTGCCCCCGGGGGGCAGGCAGATACGCAGTATTTT.

In DNA, the CDR3 is TGTGCGTCGCGGGGGGCCACTAATGAAAAACTGTTTTTT. It specifies CASRGATNEKLFF. This chain joins TRBV28 and TRBJ1-4; tentatively, D is TRBD1 (6 bases). Germline lookup yields CDR1 MDHEN and CDR2 SYDVKM. CDR3 length: 13 residues.

The chain links TRBV12-3 or TRBV12-4 to TRBJ1-1; D unresolved. The CDR3 is made up of 11 amino acids. V was trimmed by 3 bases and J by 7 bases, leaving 6 bases between them. DNA for the CDR3: TGTGCCAGCAGTTTGGAGGGTGAAGCTTTCTTT. This codes for CASSLEGEAFF.

This clone has a single count. The chain links TRBV10-3 to TRBJ2-7; 8 bases map to TRBD1. The J segment lost 6 bases and the V segment lost 4 bases, leaving 5 bases of the junction unmatched. Germline loops: CDR1 ENHRY, CDR2 SYGVKD. The CDR3 covers 13 residues. The CDR3 DNA sequence: TGTGCCATCAGTGGTGACAGGGGAGGCGAGCAGTACTTC. Translating gives CAISGDRGGEQYF.

V and J are TRBV5-1 and TRBJ2-1; the match to TRBD2 covers 11 bases. In germline, CDR1 is SGHRS, CDR2 YFSETQ. CDR3 size: 17 residues. The V segment lost 0 bases and the J segment 3 bases; nucleotides outside the gene matches: 5. The CDR3 DNA reads as TGCGCCAGCAGCTTGGGCCCACTAGCGGGGGACTACAATGAGCAGTTCTTC. Protein product: CASSLGPLAGDYNEQFF.

This chain connects TRBV3-1 (or the pseudogene TRBV3-2) to TRBJ2-3, with 12 bases lining up with TRBD2. CDR1 and CDR2 (germline): LGHDT, YNNKEL (reference sequence). This CDR3 has 17 residues. With 4 bases clipped from V and 2 bases from J, the junction kept 7 bases outside the gene matches. The CDR3 region is CASSPILAGGPTDTQYF. CDR3 nucleotide sequence: TGTGCCAGCAGCCCAATACTAGCGGGGGGCCCCACAGATACGCAGTATTTT.

The chain couples TRBV6-5 to TRBJ2-7; 10 bases match TRBD1. The ends lost 7 bases at V and 9 bases at J; junction bases unmatched: 12. CDR3 length: 14 residues. Germline V gives CDR1 MNHEY, CDR2 SVGAGI. The CDR3 DNA reads TGTGCCAGCAAACCGGGACAGGGGTCCTCCGGGCAGTACTTC. This encodes CASKPGQGSSGQYF.

This clone was seen a single time. V gene TRBV24-1 combines with J gene TRBJ1-5, with 10 bases lining up with TRBD1. CDR1 and CDR2 (germline): KGHDR, SFDVKD. The CDR3 runs 17 residues. V lost 4 bases, J lost 5 bases, and 10 bases stayed unmatched. This CDR3 is CATSDHWDRGDYQPQHF. The CDR3 DNA follows: TGTGCCACCAGTGACCACTGGGACAGGGGAGATTATCAGCCCCAGCATTTT.